Listed here are 9 T cell receptor beta chains from one sample, sequenced in a study of T cell responses to AZD1222 COVID-19 vaccine. Libraries were prepared by immunoSEQ multiplex PCR; TCRdb keeps only in-frame clonotypes and omits some of them. Among about 200,000 clones listed, approximately 90% were seen once. Specimen: peripheral blood, collected 28 days after the second AZD1222 dose. These receptors all come from an adult who received the AZD1222 COVID-19 vaccine.

The CDR3 region is CASSLVRTANYGYTF. The CDR3 DNA reads as TGTGCCAGCAGTTTAGTACGGACAGCTAACTATGGCTACACCTTC. The chain carries TRBV28 and TRBJ1-2; a possible D gene is TRBD1 (6 bases). The CDR3 loop spans 15 amino acids. V lost 2 bases and J lost 0, with 10 bases in between. Germline-derived CDR1 and CDR2 are MDHEN and SYDVKM.

V usage is TRBV5-1 and J usage is TRBJ2-1; the match to TRBD2 covers 10 bases. The V gene's germline CDR1 is SGHRS and CDR2 YFSETQ. This CDR3 region has 18 residues. Trimming took 2 bases from V and 3 from J; bases not matched to a gene: 11. The CDR3 loop reads CASSFGPQRGGLYNEQFF. As DNA, the CDR3 is TGCGCCAGCAGCTTTGGACCTCAGCGGGGGGGTCTCTACAATGAGCAGTTCTTC.

This clone has more than one count but fewer than ten. This chain uses TRBV6-1 with TRBJ2-3; possible D gene TRBD2, 5 bases. Deletions cut 1 base from V and 5 bases from J, with 7 bases between. The CDR3 length is 13 residues. Germline CDR1 is MNHNS and CDR2 is SASEGT. The CDR3 nucleotides read TGTGCCAGCAGTGAAGTTGCGGGAGATACGCAGTATTTT. This sequence encodes CASSEVAGDTQYF.

The chain combines TRBV30 with TRBJ1-2, with no clear D. The V gene's germline CDR1 is GTSNPN and CDR2 SVGIG (reference sequence). The V gene lost 7 bases and the J gene lost 8 bases, with 14 bases spanning the gap. The CDR3 consists of 11 residues. The CDR3: CALTAVWGYTF. For the CDR3, the DNA is TGTGCCTTGACGGCCGTCTGGGGCTACACCTTC.

V is TRBV11-2 and J is TRBJ1-2; D call uncertain. Looked up from germline, CDR1 is SGHAT and CDR2 is FQNNGV. The CDR3 is made up of 12 amino acids. V dropped 5 bases and J dropped 6 bases, with 10 bases sitting between them. The CDR3 reads CASSRLGDGYTF. CDR3 bases: TGTGCCAGCAGCCGTCTCGGGGATGGCTACACCTTC.

This clone was found once. The genes are TRBV11-3 and TRBJ2-2, with 8 bases that match TRBD2. The germline gives CDR1 SGHNT, CDR2 YENEEA. V shed 0 bases and J 0 bases; nucleotides not matched to a gene: 9. There are 19 residues in the CDR3. Written as DNA, the CDR3 is TGTGCCAGCAGCTTAGAGATCCTGTCGGGACTAGCGAACACCGGGGAGCTGTTTTTT. Its protein product is CASSLEILSGLANTGELFF.

The chain combines TRBV10-3 with TRBJ2-3, with D tentatively TRBD1 (5 bases). V gave up 6 bases and J gave up 1 base, with 17 bases separating them. The CDR3 covers 16 residues. Germline assignment: CDR1 ENHRY and CDR2 SYGVKD. The CDR3 DNA sequence: TGTGCCATCAGAGACCCAGGGAAAGGGGGCACAGATACGCAGTATTTT. Translating it yields CAIRDPGKGGTDTQYF.

The gene calls are TRBV7-2 and TRBJ2-7; 7 positions match TRBD1. The CDR3 has 15 amino acids. Germline V CDR1 and CDR2: SGHTA, FQGNSA. V lost 3 bases and J lost 0; bases outside the gene matches: 5. CDR3 sequence: CASSLTGTFSYEQYF. CDR3 nucleotide sequence: TGTGCCAGCAGCTTGACAGGGACCTTCTCCTACGAGCAGTACTTC.

The CDR3 DNA sequence: TGCAGTGCTAGTAGCCTAGGGTCGGAGAGTGAAGCTTTCTTT. Translation gives CSASSLGSESEAFF. The genes are TRBV20-1 and TRBJ1-1, with D unresolved. V was shortened by 3 bases and J by 7 bases, with 18 bases between the two germline ends. CDR1 is DFQATT, CDR2 SNEGSKA, per germline (reference sequence). The CDR3 sequence is 14 residues long.